This T cell receptor beta chain derives from a study of OX40 agonist ivuxolimab in advanced cancers. As for the study in general: Patients with hepatocellular carcinoma, melanoma, renal cell or head and neck cancer made up the dose-escalation patients.

Using immunoSEQ multiplex PCR, the repertoire was profiled, and TCRdb retains in-frame clones only, with some absent. The table records more than 20,000 clones, around 73% of them present only once. Blood draws occurred at baseline, cycle 4 day 1, and cycle 7 day 1. This CDR3 is 16 amino acids long. Germline-derived CDR1 and CDR2 are LNHNV and YYDKDF (reference sequence). Trimming cost V 3 bases and J 3 bases; bases outside gene matches: 6. The sequence was obtained from an adult with an advanced solid tumor such as melanoma, head and neck, liver or kidney cancer. The specimen comprised CD4+ or CD8+ T cells sorted from blood, sampled in a trial of the OX40 agonist ivuxolimab. This chain uses TRBV15 with TRBJ2-1; TRBD2 aligns across 9 bases. The CDR3: CATSRGRGGLYNEQFF. DNA of the CDR3: TGTGCCACCAGCAGGGGGCGGGGGGGCCTCTACAATGAGCAGTTCTTC.